Described below is a single T cell receptor beta chain sequence and its context. The antigen remains undetermined. This entry is derived from a study of T cell responses to AZD1222 COVID-19 vaccine. General study points: The donor group comprised mostly white British people and more females; the analysis possibly underestimated clonal diversity.

Profiled with immunoSEQ multiplex PCR; TCRdb holds only in-frame clones, not every one. The sample lists 85,000 to 130,000 clones, around 90% seen once, with around 8.7% in the top ten. Trimming cost V 4 bases and J 6 bases, with 9 bases left between them. Per the germline V gene, CDR1 is SNHLY and CDR2 is FYNNEI. The CDR3 is 12 residues long. The rearrangement uses TRBV2 and TRBJ1-2; D remains ambiguous. Sample: peripheral blood, taken on day 0 of AZD1222 vaccination. This TCR came from an adult in good health. CDR3: CASSVKGNGYTF. As DNA, the CDR3 is TGTGCCAGCAGTGTTAAGGGTAATGGCTACACCTTC.